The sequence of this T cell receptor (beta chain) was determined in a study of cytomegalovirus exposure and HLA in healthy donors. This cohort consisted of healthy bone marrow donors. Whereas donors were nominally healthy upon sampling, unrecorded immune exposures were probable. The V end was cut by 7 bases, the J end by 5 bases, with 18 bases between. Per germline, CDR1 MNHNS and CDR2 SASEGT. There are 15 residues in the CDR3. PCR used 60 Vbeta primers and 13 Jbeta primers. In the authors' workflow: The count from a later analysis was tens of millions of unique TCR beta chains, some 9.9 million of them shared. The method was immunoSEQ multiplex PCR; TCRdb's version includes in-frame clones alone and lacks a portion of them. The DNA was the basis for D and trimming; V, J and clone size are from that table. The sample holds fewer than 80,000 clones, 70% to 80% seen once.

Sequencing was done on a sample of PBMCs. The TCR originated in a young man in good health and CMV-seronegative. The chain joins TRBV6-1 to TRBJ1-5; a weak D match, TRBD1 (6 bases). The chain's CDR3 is CASTLPRGIYQPQHF. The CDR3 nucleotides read TGTGCCAGCACCCTACCCAGGGGCATTTATCAGCCCCAGCATTTT.